This TCR beta chain originates from a study of Ad26.COV2.S vaccination and SARS-CoV-2 variants. The assay was immunoSEQ multiplex PCR, and TCRdb's table has in-frame clones only and misses some. The table has some 350,000 clones, 92% seen once. Losses at the gene ends were 3 bases for V and 3 bases for J; bases not matched to a gene: 6. Germline V gene lookup returns CDR1 MNHEY and CDR2 SMNVEV (reference sequence). The CDR3 runs 15 residues. Sample: peripheral blood, taken after recovery from COVID-19. The receptor's source is a human donor who had recovered from COVID-19. This chain connects TRBV27 to TRBJ2-7, with 9 bases fitting TRBD1. CDR3 sequence (DNA): TGTGCCAGCAGTTTTGTGGGACAGGGCCTCTACGAGCAGTACTTC. Translated, it gives CASSFVGQGLYEQYF.